The 7 T cell receptor beta chains reported below all come from one sample, sequenced in a study of T-cell memory formation after mild COVID-19. One entry per CDR3 protein results from TCRdb running MiXCR on the 5' RACE reads. The data show a few hundred thousand distinct CDR3 sequences, about a sixth seen once. Sequenced material: PBMCs or a T cell subset sorted from them (not recorded which). The receptors originated from a man in his late teens or twenties who had mild COVID-19 (a few samples of this study predate the infection). Cell type and time point are not known.

This clonotype was observed at least ten times. V and J are TRBV5-1 and TRBJ2-7; maybe TRBD2 (5 bases). CDR3 length: 14 residues. Trimming removed 1 base from V and 3 bases from J, with 11 bases in between. Germline V gives CDR1 SGHRS, CDR2 YFSETQ. This CDR3 is CASSLPAGNYEQYF. DNA of the CDR3: TGCGCCAGCAGCTTGCCCGCCGGGAACTACGAGCAGTACTTC.

The CDR3 loop reads CASSLAGPLTDTQYF. In DNA form, the CDR3 reads TGTGCCAGCAGCTTAGCGGGACCACTCACAGATACGCAGTATTTT. This chain joins TRBV7-2 and TRBJ2-3, with D perhaps assigned TRBD1 or TRBD2 (5 bases each). This CDR3 region has 15 residues. The ends were cut back, 0 bases at V and 2 bases at J, with 9 bases in the middle. CDR1 and CDR2 from the germline V gene are SGHTA and FQGNSA.

In its sample, this clonotype was seen once. As the CDR3 is not closed by the conserved phenylalanine or tryptophan, this likely results from a read error. The V and J genes are TRBV7-8 and TRBJ2-6, with 8 bases matching TRBD1. CDR1 and CDR2 (germline): SGHVS, FQNEAQ. Unmatched junction bases numbered 5, after V lost 3 bases and J lost 1 base. The CDR3 has 17 amino acids. The CDR3 is CASSFGTGRSGANVLTI. Here the CDR3 DNA reads TGTGCCAGCAGCTTTGGGACAGGAAGATCTGGGGCCAACGTCCTGACTATC.

This clonotype was found a few times. V is TRBV11-2 and J is TRBJ2-7; 9 bases map to TRBD1. V trimming: 6 bases; J trimming: 4 bases; junction bases outside the gene matches: 10. There are 15 residues in the CDR3. Germline lookup yields CDR1 SGHAT and CDR2 FQNNGV. The CDR3 nucleotides read TGTGCCAGCAGTCTCACAGGGGGCTCTGGGTACGAGCAGTACTTC. Translated: CASSLTGGSGYEQYF.

This chain joins TRBV5-1 and TRBJ2-7, with 12 bases lining up with TRBD1. V was pared by 4 bases and J by 6 bases, with 8 bases of the junction left unmatched. The CDR3 runs 15 residues. Germline V CDR1 and CDR2: SGHRS, YFSETQ. CDR3 nucleotide sequence: TGCGCCAGCAGCCAAGGGACAGGGGGCGCCGCCGAGCAGTACGTC. Its protein product is CASSQGTGGAAEQYV.

This clonotype was seen a few times. The chain employs TRBV6-2 or TRBV6-3 and TRBJ2-7; D possibly corresponds to TRBD2 (6 bases). This CDR3 spans 14 amino acids. Looked up from germline, CDR1 is MNHEY and CDR2 is SVGEGT. Trimming took off 2 bases at V and 0 bases at J, with 8 bases between the two ends. CDR3 sequence: CASSYGGDSYEQYF. The CDR3 nucleotides read TGTGCCAGCAGTTACGGCGGGGACTCCTACGAGCAGTACTTC.

The rearrangement uses TRBV10-3 and TRBJ2-3, with D possibly TRBD1 on 6 matching bases. The germline gives CDR1 ENHRY, CDR2 SYGVKD. V was clipped by 10 bases and J by 0 bases, with 11 bases between them. This CDR3 region has 13 residues. CDR3 amino acids: CATWDTSTDTQYF. CDR3 bases: TGTGCCACCTGGGACACTAGCACAGATACGCAGTATTTT.